This T cell receptor beta chain was captured by sequencing in a study of blood T cell dynamics during melanoma immunotherapy. As for the study in general: First-line therapy was either pembrolizumab or nivolumab with ipilimumab for metastatic melanoma. Study-wide results and caveats: Disease-control patients' PBMC repertoires became either more clonal or more diverse at W3.

Time point here: pre-treatment baseline. Samples come from before therapy and from week 3 after the first blockade cycle. Assay: immunoSEQ multiplex PCR; the TCRdb copy retains only in-frame clones and omits some. The data contain approximately 13,000 clones, around 84% of them singletons. Worth noting for this clone: The antigen remains undetermined.

Sequences were derived from blood, sampled from a patient treated with checkpoint blockade. This TCR was sampled from a human donor with melanoma.

The CDR3 loop reads CASSPSGANGELFF. CDR3 DNA sequence: TGTGCCAGCAGCCCTTCGGGGGCGAACGGGGAGCTGTTTTTT. The gene calls are TRBV7-2 and TRBJ2-2, with D perhaps TRBD1 or TRBD2 (6 bases each). This CDR3 is 14 amino acids long. Germline V gives CDR1 SGHTA, CDR2 FQGNSA. V was trimmed by 5 bases and J by 7 bases, leaving 14 bases between them. Full variable domain (rest looked up from reference TRBV7-2 and TRBJ2-2): GAGVSQSPSNKVTEKGKDVELRCDPISGHTALYWYRQSLGQGLEFLIYFQGNSAPDKSGLPSDRFSAERTGGSVSTLTIQRTQQEDSAVYLCASSPSGANGELFFGEGSRLTVL.